A single sample gave rise to the 9 T cell receptor beta chains below, sequenced in a study of regulatory T cells in long-lasting Graves disease. The sample's time point: newly diagnosed GD, antithyroid drugs for less than 3 months. Generation of the TCR library employed RNA extracted from PBMCs. The authors built TCR beta libraries using iRepertoire HTBI primers and Arm-PCR of CDR3 regions. In TCRdb, the multiplex PCR reads were re-called with MiXCR into one record per CDR3 protein. The profile shows 300,000 to 400,000 distinct CDR3 sequences, 15% to 20% of them singletons. The source was peripheral blood mononuclear cells (PBMCs), collected at new diagnosis, from a patient treated with antithyroid drugs. Receptors originate from a female donor with Graves disease.

This clonotype appeared a few times. The chain employs TRBV9 and TRBJ2-1; D possibly matches TRBD1 or TRBD2 (5 bases each). Germline-derived CDR1 and CDR2 are SGDLS and YYNGEE. This CDR3 region has 19 residues. Trimming removed 1 base from V and 0 bases from J, with 20 bases in between. CDR3 sequence: CASSVPPLGERGSYNEQFF. CDR3 coding DNA: TGTGCCAGCAGCGTACCCCCCTTAGGGGAACGGGGCTCCTACAATGAGCAGTTCTTC.

This clonotype has just a few counts. The chain links TRBV6-1 to TRBJ2-7, with 8 bases lining up with TRBD2. Germline V gene lookup returns CDR1 MNHNS and CDR2 SASEGT. The CDR3 spans 13 residues. The J segment lost 3 bases and the V segment lost 7 bases, leaving 5 bases of the junction unmatched. The CDR3 DNA reads TGTGCCAGCAATCAGCGGGAGCGCTACGAGCAGTACTTC. Translated: CASNQRERYEQYF.

The chain uses TRBV12-3 or TRBV12-4 and TRBJ2-5; D is possibly TRBD1 (6 bases). The CDR3 has 16 amino acids. V was trimmed by 5 bases and J by 4 bases, leaving 20 bases between them. The CDR3 here is CASSPARGGGIETQYF. The DNA for the CDR3 is TGTGCCAGCAGTCCCGCCCGAGGGGGTGGTATAGAGACCCAGTACTTC.

Concerning this clonotype: With a much larger clone just one base away, this may be a read error. V gene TRBV28 combines with J gene TRBJ2-3, with D possibly being TRBD2 (6 bases). CDR3 size: 15 residues. Germline V gives CDR1 MDHEN, CDR2 SYDVKM. The DNA of the CDR3 is TGTACCAGCAGTTTAGGTCTAGCGAGCACAGATACGCAGTATTTT. It encodes CTSSLGLASTDTQYF. The variable domain in full, with the rest retrieved from reference TRBV28 and TRBJ2-3, is DVKVTQSSRYLVKRTGEKVFLECVQDMDHENMFWYRQDPGLGLRLIYFSYDVKMKEKGDIPEGYSVSREKKERFSLILESASTNQTSMYLCTSSLGLASTDTQYFGPGTRLTVL.

The table lists this clonotype with many counts. The chain couples TRBV19 to TRBJ2-5; 10 bases are a match to TRBD2. This CDR3 has 15 residues. Unmatched junction bases numbered 9, after V lost 6 bases and J lost 5 bases. The germline V gene has CDR1 LNHDA and CDR2 SQIVND (reference sequence). This CDR3 reads CASRPWLAGDETQYF. CDR3 bases: TGTGCCAGTAGGCCTTGGCTAGCGGGAGACGAGACCCAGTACTTC.

This clonotype was observed many times. The rearrangement joins TRBV24-1 to TRBJ2-7; a possible D gene is TRBD2 (6 bases). CDR1 KGHDR and CDR2 SFDVKD come from the germline V gene. V was clipped by 7 bases and J by 2 bases, with 38 bases between them. The CDR3 runs to 22 residues. CDR3 DNA sequence: TGTGCCACCAGCATGGTCTCTTCTGGCCCCTCCGCGTGTCGGGACTTACCCTACGAGCAGTACTTC. It encodes CATSMVSSGPSACRDLPYEQYF.

Concerning this clonotype itself: A much larger clonotype is one base distant, so this may be a read error. The chain joins TRBV7-8 to TRBJ2-3; 16 bases fit TRBD2. Germline-derived CDR1 and CDR2 are SGHVS and FQNEAQ. The CDR3 is 20 residues long. CDR3 sequence: CASSQVASGLAGGPEDTQFF. DNA of the CDR3: TGTGCCAGCAGCCAAGTTGCCTCGGGACTAGCGGGAGGGCCAGAAGATACGCAGTTTTTT.

The chain uses TRBV4-1 and TRBJ1-5; D unclear. The germline V gene encodes CDR1 MGHRA and CDR2 YSYEKL. This CDR3 contains 17 residues. Trimming removed 4 bases from V and 2 bases from J, with 18 bases in between. CDR3 protein: CASSPHRALGGNQPQHF. CDR3 DNA: TGCGCCAGCAGCCCGCACCGGGCCCTGGGCGGCAATCAGCCCCAGCATTTT.

This chain connects TRBV3-1 to TRBJ2-2, with D perhaps matching TRBD1 or TRBD2 (5 bases each). Germline-derived CDR1 and CDR2 are LGHDT and YNNKEL (reference sequence). The CDR3 sequence is 15 residues long. V was pared by 1 base and J by 4 bases, with 10 bases between. The CDR3 DNA is TGTGCCAGCAGCCAAGGGACACTAGGCACCGGGGAGCTGTTTTTT. Translated: CASSQGTLGTGELFF.